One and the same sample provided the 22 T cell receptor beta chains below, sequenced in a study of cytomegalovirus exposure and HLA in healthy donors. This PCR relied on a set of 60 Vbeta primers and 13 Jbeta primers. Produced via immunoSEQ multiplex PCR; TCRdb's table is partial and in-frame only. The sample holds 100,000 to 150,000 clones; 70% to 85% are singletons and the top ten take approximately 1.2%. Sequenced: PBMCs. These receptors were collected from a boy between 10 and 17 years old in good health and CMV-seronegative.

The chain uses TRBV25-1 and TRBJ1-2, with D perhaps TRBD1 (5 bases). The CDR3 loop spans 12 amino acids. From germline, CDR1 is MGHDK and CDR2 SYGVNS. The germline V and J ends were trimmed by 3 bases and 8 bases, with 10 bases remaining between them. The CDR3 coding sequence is TGTGCCAGCAGTGAGGCAGGGAGGGGCTACACCTTC. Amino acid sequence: CASSEAGRGYTF.

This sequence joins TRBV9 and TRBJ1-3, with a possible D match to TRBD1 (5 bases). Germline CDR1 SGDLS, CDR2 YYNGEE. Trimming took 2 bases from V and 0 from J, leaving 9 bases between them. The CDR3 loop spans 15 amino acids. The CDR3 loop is CASSVDSSSGNTIYF. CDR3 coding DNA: TGTGCCAGCAGCGTTGACAGTAGCTCTGGAAACACCATATATTTT.

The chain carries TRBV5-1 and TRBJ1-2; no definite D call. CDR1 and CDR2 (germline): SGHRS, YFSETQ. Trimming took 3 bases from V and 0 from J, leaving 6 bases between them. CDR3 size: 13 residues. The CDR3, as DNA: TGCGCCAGCAGCTCCGGGACTAACTATGGCTACACCTTC. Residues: CASSSGTNYGYTF.

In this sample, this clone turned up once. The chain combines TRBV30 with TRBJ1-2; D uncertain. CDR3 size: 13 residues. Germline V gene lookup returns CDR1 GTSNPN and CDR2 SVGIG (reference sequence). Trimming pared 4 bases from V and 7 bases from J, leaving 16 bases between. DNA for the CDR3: TGTGCCTGGACCGGGAGTCTTTTGGGTGGCTACACCTTC. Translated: CAWTGSLLGGYTF.

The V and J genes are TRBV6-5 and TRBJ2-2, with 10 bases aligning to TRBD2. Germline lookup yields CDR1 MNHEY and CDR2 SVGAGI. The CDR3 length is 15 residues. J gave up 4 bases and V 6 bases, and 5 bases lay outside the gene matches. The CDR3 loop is CASSLSGRTTGELFF. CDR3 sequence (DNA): TGTGCCAGCAGCCTTAGCGGGAGGACCACCGGGGAGCTGTTTTTT.

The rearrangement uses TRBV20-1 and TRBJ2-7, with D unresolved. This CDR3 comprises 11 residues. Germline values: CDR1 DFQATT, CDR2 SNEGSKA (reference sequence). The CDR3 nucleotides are TGCAGCCTGACACTCTCCTACGAGCAGTACTTC. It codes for CSLTLSYEQYF.

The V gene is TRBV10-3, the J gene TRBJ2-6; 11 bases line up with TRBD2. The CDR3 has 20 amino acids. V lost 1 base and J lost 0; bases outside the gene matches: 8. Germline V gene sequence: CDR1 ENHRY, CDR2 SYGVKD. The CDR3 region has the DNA TGTGCCATCAGTGAGTGGGCTAGCGGGAGGTTGTCCTCTGGGGCCAACGTCCTGACTTTC. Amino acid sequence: CAISEWASGRLSSGANVLTF.

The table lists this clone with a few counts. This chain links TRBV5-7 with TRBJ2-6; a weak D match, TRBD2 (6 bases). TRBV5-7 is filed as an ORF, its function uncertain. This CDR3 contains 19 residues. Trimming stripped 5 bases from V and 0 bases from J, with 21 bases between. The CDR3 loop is CASRRDGGSPRSGANVLTF. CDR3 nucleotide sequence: TGTGCCAGCAGGCGGGATGGCGGCTCTCCCCGCTCTGGGGCCAACGTCCTGACTTTC.

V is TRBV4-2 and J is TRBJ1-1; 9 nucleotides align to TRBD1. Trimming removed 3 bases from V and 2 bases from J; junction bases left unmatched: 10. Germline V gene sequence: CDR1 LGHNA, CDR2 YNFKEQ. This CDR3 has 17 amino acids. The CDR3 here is CASSQDRDRVRNTEAFF. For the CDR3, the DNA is TGTGCCAGCAGCCAGGACCGGGACAGGGTGAGAAACACTGAAGCTTTCTTT.

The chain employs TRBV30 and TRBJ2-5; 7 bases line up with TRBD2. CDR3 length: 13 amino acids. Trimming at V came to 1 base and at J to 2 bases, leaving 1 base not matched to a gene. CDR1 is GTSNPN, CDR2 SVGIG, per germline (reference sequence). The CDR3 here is CAWSGGLQETQYF. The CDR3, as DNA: TGTGCCTGGAGTGGGGGACTACAAGAGACCCAGTACTTC.

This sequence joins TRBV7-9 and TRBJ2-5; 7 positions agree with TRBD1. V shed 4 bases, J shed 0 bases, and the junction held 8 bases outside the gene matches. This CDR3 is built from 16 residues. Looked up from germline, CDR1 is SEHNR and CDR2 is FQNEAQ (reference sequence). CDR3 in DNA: TGTGCCAGCAGCTCCGAGGGGACAGAGTACCAAGAGACCCAGTACTTC. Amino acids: CASSSEGTEYQETQYF.

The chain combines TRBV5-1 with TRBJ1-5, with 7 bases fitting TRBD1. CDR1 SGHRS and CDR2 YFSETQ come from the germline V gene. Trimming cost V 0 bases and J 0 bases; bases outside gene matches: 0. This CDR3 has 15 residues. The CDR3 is CASSLGDSSNQPQHF. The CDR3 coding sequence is TGCGCCAGCAGCTTGGGGGACAGTAGCAATCAGCCCCAGCATTTT. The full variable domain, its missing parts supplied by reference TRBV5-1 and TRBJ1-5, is KAGVTQTPRYLIKTRGQQVTLSCSPISGHRSVSWYQQTPGQGLQFLFEYFSETQRNKGNFPGRFSGRQFSNSRSEMNVSTLELGDSALYLCASSLGDSSNQPQHFGDGTRLSIL.

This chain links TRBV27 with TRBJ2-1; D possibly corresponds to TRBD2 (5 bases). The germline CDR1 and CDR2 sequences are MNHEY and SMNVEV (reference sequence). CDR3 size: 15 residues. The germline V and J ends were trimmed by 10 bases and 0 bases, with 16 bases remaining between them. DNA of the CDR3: TGTGCCACCTCAGACTACACGAGCTCCTACAATGAGCAGTTCTTC. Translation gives CATSDYTSSYNEQFF.

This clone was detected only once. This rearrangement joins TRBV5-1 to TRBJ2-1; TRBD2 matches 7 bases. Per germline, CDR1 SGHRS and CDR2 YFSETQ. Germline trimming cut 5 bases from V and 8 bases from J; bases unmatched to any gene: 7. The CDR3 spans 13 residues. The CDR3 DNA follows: TGCGCCAGCAGGCCCAGCGGGGTCGATGAGCAGTTCTTC. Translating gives CASRPSGVDEQFF.

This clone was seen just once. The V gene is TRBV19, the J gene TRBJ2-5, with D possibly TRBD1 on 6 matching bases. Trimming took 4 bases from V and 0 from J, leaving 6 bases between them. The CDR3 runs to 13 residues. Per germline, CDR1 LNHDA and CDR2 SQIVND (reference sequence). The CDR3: CASSNRDQETQYF. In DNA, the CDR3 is TGTGCCAGTAGTAACAGGGACCAAGAGACCCAGTACTTC.

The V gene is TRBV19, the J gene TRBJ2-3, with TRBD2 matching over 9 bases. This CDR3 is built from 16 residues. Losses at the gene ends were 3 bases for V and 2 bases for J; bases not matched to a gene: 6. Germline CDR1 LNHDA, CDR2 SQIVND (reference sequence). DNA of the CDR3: TGTGCCAGTAGTATCGGACTAGCGACCCTCACAGATACGCAGTATTTT. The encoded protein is CASSIGLATLTDTQYF.

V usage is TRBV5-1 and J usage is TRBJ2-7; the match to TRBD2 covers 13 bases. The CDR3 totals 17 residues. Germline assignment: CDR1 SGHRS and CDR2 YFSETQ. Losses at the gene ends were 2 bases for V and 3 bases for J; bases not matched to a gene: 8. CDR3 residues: CASSLGLAGAQFYEQYF. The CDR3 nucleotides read TGCGCCAGCAGCTTAGGACTAGCGGGAGCTCAATTCTACGAGCAGTACTTC.

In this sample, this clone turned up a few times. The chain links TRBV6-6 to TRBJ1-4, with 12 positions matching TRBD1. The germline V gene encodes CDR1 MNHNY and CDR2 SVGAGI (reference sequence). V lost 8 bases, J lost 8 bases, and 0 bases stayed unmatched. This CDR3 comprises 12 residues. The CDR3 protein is CASGTGGEKLFF. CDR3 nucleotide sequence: TGTGCCAGCGGGACAGGGGGCGAAAAACTGTTTTTT.

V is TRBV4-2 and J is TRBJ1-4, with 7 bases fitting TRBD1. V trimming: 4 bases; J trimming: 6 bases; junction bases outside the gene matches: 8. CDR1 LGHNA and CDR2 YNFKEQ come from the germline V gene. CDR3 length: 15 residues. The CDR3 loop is CASSRYRGDDEKLFF. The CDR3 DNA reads TGTGCCAGCAGCCGGTACAGGGGTGACGATGAAAAACTGTTTTTT.

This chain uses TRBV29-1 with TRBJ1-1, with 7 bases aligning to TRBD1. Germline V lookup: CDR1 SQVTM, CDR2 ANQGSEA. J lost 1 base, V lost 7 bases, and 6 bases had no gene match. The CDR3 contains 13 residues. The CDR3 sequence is CSGNRGTNTEAFF. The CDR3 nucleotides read TGCAGCGGTAACAGGGGAACGAACACTGAAGCTTTCTTT. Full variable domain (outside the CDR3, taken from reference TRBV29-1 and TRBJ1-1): SAVISQKPSRDICQRGTSLTIQCQVDSQVTMMFWYRQQPGQSLTLIATANQGSEATYESGFVIDKFPISRPNLTFSTLTVSNMSPEDSSIYLCSGNRGTNTEAFFGQGTRLTVV.

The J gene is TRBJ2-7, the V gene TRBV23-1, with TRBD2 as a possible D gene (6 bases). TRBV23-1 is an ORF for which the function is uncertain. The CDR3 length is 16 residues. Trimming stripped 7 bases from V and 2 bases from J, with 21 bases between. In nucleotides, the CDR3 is TGCGCCAGCATCACAATTCGCAGGGACTTCCCCTACGAGCAGTACTTC. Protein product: CASITIRRDFPYEQYF.

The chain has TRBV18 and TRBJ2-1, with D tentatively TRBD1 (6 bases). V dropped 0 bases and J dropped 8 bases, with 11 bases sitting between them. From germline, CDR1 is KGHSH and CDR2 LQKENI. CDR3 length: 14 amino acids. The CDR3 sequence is CASSPPTGYDEQFF. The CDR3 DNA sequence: TGTGCCAGCTCACCACCTACAGGGTACGATGAGCAGTTCTTC. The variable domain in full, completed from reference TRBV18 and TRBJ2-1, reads NAGVMQNPRHLVRRRGQEARLRCSPMKGHSHVYWYRQLPEEGLKFMVYLQKENIIDESGMPKERFSAEFPKEGPSILRIQQVVRGDSAAYFCASSPPTGYDEQFFGPGTRLTVL.